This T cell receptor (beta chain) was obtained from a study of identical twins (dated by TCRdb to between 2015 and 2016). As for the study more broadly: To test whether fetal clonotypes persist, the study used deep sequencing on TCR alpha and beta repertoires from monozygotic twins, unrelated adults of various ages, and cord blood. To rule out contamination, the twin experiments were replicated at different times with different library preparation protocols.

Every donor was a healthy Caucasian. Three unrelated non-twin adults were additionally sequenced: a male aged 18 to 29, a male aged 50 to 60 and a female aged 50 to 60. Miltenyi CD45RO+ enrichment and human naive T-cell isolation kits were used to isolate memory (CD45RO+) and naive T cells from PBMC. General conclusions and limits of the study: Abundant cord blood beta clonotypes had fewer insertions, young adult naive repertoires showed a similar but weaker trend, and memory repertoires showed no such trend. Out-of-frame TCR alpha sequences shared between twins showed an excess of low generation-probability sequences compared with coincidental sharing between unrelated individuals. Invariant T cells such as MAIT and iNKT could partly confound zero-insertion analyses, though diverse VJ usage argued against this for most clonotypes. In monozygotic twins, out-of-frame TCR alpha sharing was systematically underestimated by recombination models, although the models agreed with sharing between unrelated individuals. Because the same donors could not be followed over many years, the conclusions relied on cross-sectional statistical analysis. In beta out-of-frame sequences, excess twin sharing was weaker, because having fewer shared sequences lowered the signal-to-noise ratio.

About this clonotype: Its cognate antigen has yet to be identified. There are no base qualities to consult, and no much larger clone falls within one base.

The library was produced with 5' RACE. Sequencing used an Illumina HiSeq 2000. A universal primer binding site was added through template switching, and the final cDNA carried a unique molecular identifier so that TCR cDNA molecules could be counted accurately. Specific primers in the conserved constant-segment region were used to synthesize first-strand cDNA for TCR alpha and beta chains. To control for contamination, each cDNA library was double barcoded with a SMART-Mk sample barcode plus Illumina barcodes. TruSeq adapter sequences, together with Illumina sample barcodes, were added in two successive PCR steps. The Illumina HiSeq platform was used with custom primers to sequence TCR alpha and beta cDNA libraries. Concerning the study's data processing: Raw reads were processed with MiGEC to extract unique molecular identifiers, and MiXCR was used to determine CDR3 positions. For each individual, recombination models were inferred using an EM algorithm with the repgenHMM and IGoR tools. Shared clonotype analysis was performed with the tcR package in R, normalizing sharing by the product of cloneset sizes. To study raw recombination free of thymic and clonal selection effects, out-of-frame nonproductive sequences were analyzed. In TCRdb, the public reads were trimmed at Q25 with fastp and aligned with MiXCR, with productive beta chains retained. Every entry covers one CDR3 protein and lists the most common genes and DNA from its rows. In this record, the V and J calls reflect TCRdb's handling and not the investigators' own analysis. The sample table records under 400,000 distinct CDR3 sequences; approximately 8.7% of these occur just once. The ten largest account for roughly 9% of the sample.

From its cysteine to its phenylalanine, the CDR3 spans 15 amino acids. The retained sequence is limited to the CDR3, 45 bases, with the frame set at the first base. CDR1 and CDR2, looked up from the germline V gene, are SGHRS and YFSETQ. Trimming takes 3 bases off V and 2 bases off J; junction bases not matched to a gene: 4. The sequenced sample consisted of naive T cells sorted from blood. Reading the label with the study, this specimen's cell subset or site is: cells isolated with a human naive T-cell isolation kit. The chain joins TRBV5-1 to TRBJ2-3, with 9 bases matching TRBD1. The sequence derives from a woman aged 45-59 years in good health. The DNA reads TGCGCCAGCAGCTGGGACAGGGCCCACACAGATACGCAGTATTTT. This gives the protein CASSWDRAHTDTQYF.